These T cell receptor beta chains were read from a single sample in a study of cytomegalovirus exposure and HLA in healthy donors. Profiling relied on immunoSEQ multiplex PCR, and the TCRdb table lists in-frame clones only, not all of them. Of approximately 180,000 clones in the sample, about 81% were seen once. Sequencing input: PBMCs. The receptors stem from a woman aged 25 to 39 in good health and CMV-seronegative. Each CDR3 is given with its conserved first and last residue. D genes are given only for firm matches. Clone size is shown for a subset of rows, as once, few, many or a class of expanded clone.

d_gene	abundance	v_gene	j_gene	CDR3aa	CDR3nt
.	.	TRBV4-3	TRBJ2-7	CASSQDRGTPYEQYF	TGCGCCAGCAGCCAAGATCGTGGGACACCCTACGAGCAGTACTTC
TRBD2	few	TRBV7-2	TRBJ2-5	CASSQGSSGGVRGETQYF	TGTGCCAGCAGCCAAGGGTCTAGCGGGGGGGTTCGGGGAGAGACCCAGTACTTC
.	.	TRBV28	TRBJ1-4	CASRSGGAGREKLFF	TGTGCCAGCAGATCAGGAGGGGCGGGGAGGGAAAAACTGTTTTTT
.	.	TRBV28	TRBJ1-5	CASRRPLVNQPQHF	TGTGCCAGCAGACGACCCCTAGTTAATCAGCCCCAGCATTTT
.	few	TRBV15	TRBJ2-2	CATSTYQTGELFF	TGTGCCACCAGCACCTACCAAACCGGGGAGCTGTTTTTT
.	.	TRBV19	TRBJ1-1	CASSRNRENTEAFF	TGTGCCAGTAGTAGAAACAGGGAGAACACTGAAGCTTTCTTT
.	.	TRBV10-1	TRBJ1-2	CASSGSRFYGYTF	TGCGCCAGCAGTGGGTCGCGGTTCTATGGCTACACCTTC
.	.	TRBV5-1	TRBJ2-3	CASSPKAGRITDTQYF	TGCGCCAGCAGCCCAAAGGCAGGGCGAATCACAGATACGCAGTATTTT
.	.	TRBV9	TRBJ1-1	CASSLTGQENTEAFF	TGTGCCAGCAGCCTAACCGGACAAGAGAACACTGAAGCTTTCTTT
.	.	TRBV5-4	TRBJ2-3	CASSSPDSLLTDTQYF	TGTGCCAGCAGCTCTCCGGACAGCCTGTTAACAGATACGCAGTATTTT